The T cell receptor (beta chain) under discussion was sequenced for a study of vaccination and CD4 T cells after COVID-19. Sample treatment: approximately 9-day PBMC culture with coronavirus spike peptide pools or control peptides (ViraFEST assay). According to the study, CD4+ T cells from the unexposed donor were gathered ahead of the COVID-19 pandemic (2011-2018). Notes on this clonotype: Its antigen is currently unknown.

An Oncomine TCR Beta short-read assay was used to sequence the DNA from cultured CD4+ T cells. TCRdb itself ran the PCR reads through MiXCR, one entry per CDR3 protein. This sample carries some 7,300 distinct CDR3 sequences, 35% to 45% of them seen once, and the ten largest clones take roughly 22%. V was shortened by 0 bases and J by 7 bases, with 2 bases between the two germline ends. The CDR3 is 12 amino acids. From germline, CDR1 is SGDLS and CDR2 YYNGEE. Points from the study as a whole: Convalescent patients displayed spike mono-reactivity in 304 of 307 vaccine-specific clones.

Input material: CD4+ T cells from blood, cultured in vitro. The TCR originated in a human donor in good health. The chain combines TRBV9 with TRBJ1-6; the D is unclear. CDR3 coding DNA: TGTGCCAGCAGCGTAGACAATTCACCCCTCCACTTT. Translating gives CASSVDNSPLHF.